This T cell receptor beta chain came from a study of blood T cell repertoires in COVID-19. In the study overall: Sites in the United States, Italy and Spain provided acute and convalescent COVID-19 samples. The cDNA or gDNA used as material had been derived from T cells, B-cell-depleted T cells, or PBMCs.

TCRdb's table, derived via immunoSEQ multiplex PCR, lists solely in-frame clones and lacks some. Altogether approximately 200,000 clones are present, around 84% being singletons, with the ten largest covering 8% to 11%. The CDR3 covers 18 residues. Germline V CDR1 and CDR2: MNHEY, SVGEGT. Trimming shortened V by 0 bases and J by 3 bases, and 21 bases separated the two germline ends. This clone was found a few times. Input material: peripheral blood. The sequence derives from a woman over 75 with COVID-19, enrolled during active disease. This chain uses TRBV6-2 or TRBV6-3 with TRBJ2-7, with a weak D call TRBD2 (5 bases). The CDR3 protein is CASSYSSGYSIRGYEQYF. CDR3 in DNA: TGTGCCAGCAGTTACTCCTCTGGCTATTCTATCCGGGGCTACGAGCAGTACTTC.